What follows are 25 T cell receptor beta chains derived from one specimen sequenced in a study of T cell responses to AZD1222 COVID-19 vaccine. Sequencing was performed with immunoSEQ multiplex PCR; in TCRdb, only in-frame clones are kept and a portion is missing. This sample has 70,000 to 95,000 clones; around 89% occur once, and the top ten carry around 5.1%. The sequences come from peripheral blood, collected on day 0 of MenACWY control vaccination. Receptors were obtained from an adult in good health.

This chain joins TRBV18 and TRBJ1-1; tentative D call: TRBD1 (6 bases). CDR1 and CDR2 from the germline V gene are KGHSH and LQKENI. The CDR3 spans 18 residues. The germline V and J ends were trimmed by 0 bases and 1 base, with 18 bases remaining between them. The CDR3 nucleotides read TGTGCCAGCTCACCACCGTCCCGGACAGCTCTCACGAACACTGAAGCTTTCTTT. Translation gives CASSPPSRTALTNTEAFF. Variable domain in full (rest from reference TRBV18 and TRBJ1-1): NAGVMQNPRHLVRRRGQEARLRCSPMKGHSHVYWYRQLPEEGLKFMVYLQKENIIDESGMPKERFSAEFPKEGPSILRIQQVVRGDSAAYFCASSPPSRTALTNTEAFFGQGTRLTVV.

V gene TRBV19 combines with J gene TRBJ2-2, with 8 bases identical to TRBD1. CDR1 and CDR2 (germline): LNHDA, SQIVND (reference sequence). This CDR3 region has 17 residues. The trim removed 3 bases at V and 2 bases at J, leaving 8 bases unmatched. CDR3 sequence: CASSISLGTGNTGELFF. CDR3 sequence (DNA): TGTGCCAGTAGTATCAGTTTGGGGACAGGCAACACCGGGGAGCTGTTTTTT.

The sample holds a few counts of this clone. The chain joins TRBV25-1 to TRBJ2-1; 7 nucleotides align to TRBD2. The CDR3 contains 16 residues. From germline, CDR1 is MGHDK and CDR2 SYGVNS. The ends lost 6 bases at V and 2 bases at J; junction bases unmatched: 10. CDR3 DNA: TGTGCCAGCAGCCCCCCGACTAGCTTTACCTACAATGAGCAGTTCTTC. Translating gives CASSPPTSFTYNEQFF.

The J gene is TRBJ1-6, the V gene TRBV19, with 7 nucleotides matching TRBD1. Germline CDR1 LNHDA, CDR2 SQIVND (reference sequence). V shed 7 bases and J 8 bases; nucleotides not matched to a gene: 11. CDR3 size: 15 residues. CDR3 DNA: TGTGCCAGTACAAGACAGGGTTTCGAAGATTCACCCCTCCACTTT. Encoded protein: CASTRQGFEDSPLHF.

The V and J genes are TRBV7-9 and TRBJ1-2; unclear D gene. CDR1 and CDR2 (germline): SEHNR, FQNEAQ (reference sequence). This CDR3 comprises 14 residues. With 5 bases removed from V and 8 bases from J, the gap between germline ends came to 18 bases. The CDR3 sequence: CASSPTFIGSGYTF. DNA for the CDR3: TGTGCCAGCAGCCCTACCTTCATAGGGAGCGGCTACACCTTC.

This chain links TRBV30 with TRBJ1-5; D is uncertain. The CDR3 is made up of 12 amino acids. Trimming left V 0 bases short and J 6 bases short, with 6 bases between. The germline V gene has CDR1 GTSNPN and CDR2 SVGIG (reference sequence). The CDR3 loop is CAWSVVGQPQHF. CDR3 sequence (DNA): TGTGCCTGGAGTGTAGTGGGTCAGCCCCAGCATTTT.

V gene TRBV9 combines with J gene TRBJ1-2; D may be TRBD1 (6 bases). There are 15 residues in the CDR3. The germline V and J ends were trimmed by 1 base and 2 bases, with 12 bases remaining between them. CDR1 is SGDLS, CDR2 YYNGEE, per germline. The CDR3 sequence: CASSVYRTANYGYTF. CDR3 nucleotide sequence: TGTGCCAGCAGCGTATATAGGACAGCCAACTATGGCTACACCTTC.

The chain combines TRBV20-1 with TRBJ2-7; D remains unclear. V lost 3 bases, J lost 0 bases, and 9 bases lay in between. The CDR3 extends over 13 amino acids. Germline assignment: CDR1 DFQATT and CDR2 SNEGSKA (reference sequence). CDR3 sequence: CSASNSLSYEQYF. In DNA form, the CDR3 reads TGCAGTGCTAGTAACAGCCTCTCCTACGAGCAGTACTTC.

V gene TRBV19 combines with J gene TRBJ1-2; D not certain. Trimming left V 6 bases short and J 8 bases short, with 19 bases between. This CDR3 has 14 residues. CDR1 is LNHDA and CDR2 is SQIVND in the germline V gene (reference sequence). The CDR3 protein is CASSLPDAPSGYTF. Written as DNA, the CDR3 is TGTGCCAGTAGCCTCCCGGACGCCCCATCGGGCTACACCTTC.

CDR3 sequence reads: CASSLQWVRDRGYEQYF. The CDR3 DNA reads TGTGCCAGCAGCTTACAGTGGGTCCGGGACAGGGGATACGAGCAGTACTTC. The chain joins TRBV7-2 to TRBJ2-7; 10 bases are a match to TRBD1. Trimming removed 2 bases from V and 4 bases from J; junction bases left unmatched: 11. CDR1 and CDR2 from the germline V gene are SGHTA and FQGNSA. The CDR3 consists of 17 residues. The complete variable domain, with remaining parts taken from reference TRBV7-2 and TRBJ2-7, reads GAGVSQSPSNKVTEKGKDVELRCDPISGHTALYWYRQSLGQGLEFLIYFQGNSAPDKSGLPSDRFSAERTGGSVSTLTIQRTQQEDSAVYLCASSLQWVRDRGYEQYFGPGTRLTVT.

The V gene is TRBV6-1, the J gene TRBJ1-2, with no clear D. Germline loops: CDR1 MNHNS, CDR2 SASEGT. The germline V and J ends were trimmed by 2 bases and 4 bases, with 5 bases remaining between them. The CDR3 consists of 12 residues. CDR3 loop: CASSEIRYGYTF. The CDR3 nucleotides are TGTGCCAGCAGTGAAATCCGCTATGGCTACACCTTC.

The chain combines TRBV4-3 with TRBJ1-2; D is unresolved. The CDR3 extends over 14 amino acids. The ends were cut back, 0 bases at V and 4 bases at J, with 9 bases in the middle. CDR1 LGHNA and CDR2 YSLEER come from the germline V gene. CDR3 DNA sequence: TGCGCCAGCAGCCAAGATTTAGCCCTCTATGGCTACACCTTC. Amino acids: CASSQDLALYGYTF.

The CDR3 DNA follows: TGCGCCAGCAGTGAGCGTAACAATGAGCAGTTCTTC. This gives the protein CASSERNNEQFF. V usage is TRBV10-1 and J usage is TRBJ2-1, with no clear D. From germline, CDR1 is WNHNN and CDR2 SYGVQD (reference sequence). Trimming shortened V by 2 bases and J by 5 bases, and 4 bases separated the two germline ends. The CDR3 runs to 12 residues.

The V gene is TRBV14, the J gene TRBJ2-2; D not certain. Germline V CDR1 and CDR2: SGHDN, FVKESK. V was clipped by 4 bases and J by 4 bases, with 22 bases between them. CDR3 size: 18 residues. The CDR3 sequence is CASSLLWSGKGSTGELFF. DNA of the CDR3: TGTGCCAGCAGCCTTCTCTGGTCTGGAAAGGGATCCACCGGGGAGCTGTTTTTT.

CDR3 loop: CASSLVGSRGETQYF. The CDR3 DNA reads as TGTGCCAGCAGCTTAGTGGGCTCCAGAGGAGAGACCCAGTACTTC. This rearrangement joins TRBV7-2 to TRBJ2-5; D is ambiguous. This CDR3 comprises 15 residues. Germline assignment: CDR1 SGHTA and CDR2 FQGNSA. The V end lost 1 base, the J end lost 4 bases, and 13 bases lay between the germline ends.

This clone occurred a few times. The chain carries TRBV5-1 and TRBJ1-1, with D tentatively TRBD1 (5 bases). CDR1 is SGHRS, CDR2 YFSETQ, per germline. Between the trimmed V and J ends, which lost 4 bases and 4 bases, there was a span of 17 bases. The CDR3 is 15 amino acids. For the CDR3, the DNA is TGCGCCAGCAGCCCCGAGGTGGGGCGGGCCACTGAAGCTTTCTTT. As protein: CASSPEVGRATEAFF. Using reference TRBV5-1 and TRBJ1-1 for the parts outside the CDR3, the full variable domain is KAGVTQTPRYLIKTRGQQVTLSCSPISGHRSVSWYQQTPGQGLQFLFEYFSETQRNKGNFPGRFSGRQFSNSRSEMNVSTLELGDSALYLCASSPEVGRATEAFFGQGTRLTVV.

In nucleotides, the CDR3 is TGCGCCAGCAGCCAAGAGATAGCCCTCTTGAGCACTGAAGCTTTCTTT. Translated: CASSQEIALLSTEAFF. V is TRBV4-3 and J is TRBJ1-1, with D unresolved. V shed 0 bases and J shed 4 bases, with 15 bases lying between them. The V gene's germline CDR1 is LGHNA and CDR2 YSLEER. The CDR3 runs 16 residues.

In nucleotides, the CDR3 is TGTGCCACCAGTTCGGACGGGAATGAAAAACTGTTTTTT. Its translation: CATSSDGNEKLFF. The J gene is TRBJ1-4, the V gene TRBV24-1; D is unclear. Trimming took off 6 bases at V and 5 bases at J, with 9 bases between the two ends. The CDR3 loop spans 13 amino acids. The germline V gene has CDR1 KGHDR and CDR2 SFDVKD.

The rearrangement uses TRBV11-3 and TRBJ2-5; D possibly uses TRBD1 or TRBD2 (5 bases each). The V end was cut by 3 bases, the J end by 5 bases, with 10 bases between. The CDR3 is 13 residues long. Per the germline V gene, CDR1 is SGHNT and CDR2 is YENEEA. The CDR3 sequence is CASSFGTEETQYF. The DNA for the CDR3 is TGTGCCAGCAGCTTCGGGACGGAGGAGACCCAGTACTTC. Using reference TRBV11-3 and TRBJ2-5 for the parts outside the CDR3, the full variable domain is EAGVVQSPRYKIIEKKQPVAFWCNPISGHNTLYWYLQNLGQGPELLIRYENEEAVDDSQLPKDRFSAERLKGVDSTLKIQPAELGDSAVYLCASSFGTEETQYFGPGTRLLVL.

The gene calls are TRBV21-1 and TRBJ1-2. TRBV21-1 is a known pseudogene. CDR3 length: 17 residues. The CDR3 reads CASSKVAGTQVNYGYTF. The CDR3 coding sequence is TGTGCCAGCAGCAAAGTAGCGGGGACTCAAGTTAACTATGGCTACACCTTC.

The gene calls are TRBV7-2 and TRBJ1-3; D gene ambiguous. The length of the CDR3 is 16 residues. Germline V gives CDR1 SGHTA, CDR2 FQGNSA. Between the trimmed V and J ends, which lost 1 base and 0 bases, there was a span of 10 bases. The DNA of the CDR3 is TGTGCCAGCAGCTTAGTAAGGTCGGTCTCTGGAAACACCATATATTTT. Translation: CASSLVRSVSGNTIYF.

The V call is TRBV6-5, the J call TRBJ1-5, with a tentative D call TRBD1 (5 bases). Deletions cut 7 bases from V and 7 bases from J, with 20 bases between. CDR1 and CDR2 (germline): MNHEY, SVGAGI. This CDR3 contains 15 residues. For the CDR3, the DNA is TGTGCCAGCATCCTGGACCCAGGGAATTGGCAGCCCCAGCATTTT. It specifies CASILDPGNWQPQHF.

The chain joins TRBV19 to TRBJ2-7; D not certain. Per the germline V gene, CDR1 is LNHDA and CDR2 is SQIVND (reference sequence). The CDR3 is 14 residues long. The V end was cut by 3 bases, the J end by 6 bases, with 15 bases between. The CDR3 reads CASSMIRGFGEQYF. Here the CDR3 DNA reads TGTGCCAGTAGTATGATTCGTGGGTTCGGCGAGCAGTACTTC.

The V call is TRBV5-4, the J call TRBJ2-7, with TRBD1 matching 7 bases. The CDR3 totals 14 residues. Trimming cost V 2 bases and J 0 bases; bases outside gene matches: 2. CDR1 and CDR2 from the germline V gene are SGHNT and YYREEE (reference sequence). The CDR3 nucleotides are TGTGCCAGCAGCTTAACAGGGGCCTCCTACGAGCAGTACTTC. It translates to CASSLTGASYEQYF.

The V call is TRBV10-3, the J call TRBJ2-5; weak D call: TRBD2 (7 bases). Germline V gives CDR1 ENHRY, CDR2 SYGVKD. Trimming took off 9 bases at V and 5 bases at J, with 10 bases between the two ends. The CDR3 covers 11 residues. In DNA, the CDR3 is TGTGCCATTAGGGGGGGGGAGACCCAGTACTTC. Its protein product is CAIRGGETQYF.